A single sample is the source of the 28 T cell receptor beta chains below, sequenced in a study of T cell repertoires and leukemia-associated antigens. What these receptors recognize is not known. MiXCR, applied by TCRdb to the 5' RACE reads, yields one record per CDR3 protein. The data hold 9,800 or so distinct CDR3 sequences, with 43% observed a single time. Sequenced sample: CD3+ T cells sorted from blood and cultured. These receptors all come from a female donor in good health.

In this sample, this clonotype turned up a few times. This chain links TRBV29-1 with TRBJ2-1, with unresolved D. CDR3 size: 17 residues. Germline-derived CDR1 and CDR2 are SQVTM and ANQGSEA. Between the trimmed V and J ends, which lost 7 bases and 0 bases, there was a span of 22 bases. The CDR3 DNA sequence: TGCAGCGACACATCACTGGTTCCCCGGAGCTCCTACAATGAGCAGTTCTTC. Protein sequence: CSDTSLVPRSSYNEQFF.

This rearrangement joins TRBV24-1 to TRBJ1-2; 7 nucleotides match TRBD1. Germline CDR1 reads KGHDR; CDR2 reads SFDVKD. J gave up 0 bases and V 9 bases, and 9 bases lay outside the gene matches. This CDR3 is 15 amino acids long. The CDR3 sequence: CATGERQGSNYGYTF. Written as DNA, the CDR3 is TGTGCCACCGGGGAGAGACAGGGTTCTAACTATGGCTACACCTTC.

This clonotype is a singleton in its sample. Its ends do not fully match the called genes, so a read error is possible. V usage is TRBV7-2 and J usage is TRBJ2-7, with no clear D. This CDR3 is built from 14 residues. Germline V lookup: CDR1 SGHTA, CDR2 FQGNSA. CDR3 coding DNA: TGTGCTAGCAGCCCCACTCCAGCCACCTGCGAGCAGTACTTC. Amino acids: CASSPTPATCEQYF.

Remarks on this clonotype: Germline is not matched at one junction end, which may reflect a read error. V is TRBV19 and J is TRBJ2-2; D is possibly TRBD2 (5 bases). This CDR3 comprises 15 residues. The germline V gene encodes CDR1 LNHDA and CDR2 SQIVND (reference sequence). CDR3 protein: CATTEGPVVAGELYF. The CDR3 coding sequence is TGTGCCACCACCGAGGGCCCCGTTGTGGCCGGGGAGCTGTATTTT.

Only a few counts were recorded for this clonotype. The V gene is TRBV5-1, the J gene TRBJ2-3; D might be TRBD2 (5 bases). Trimming took 2 bases from V and 4 from J, leaving 11 bases between them. Germline V CDR1 and CDR2: SGHRS, YFSETQ. The CDR3 runs 14 residues. The chain's CDR3 is CASSLTAGADTQYF. The CDR3 nucleotides read TGCGCCAGCAGCTTAACCGCGGGTGCAGATACGCAGTATTTT.

The sample holds one count of this clonotype. This chain connects TRBV5-1 to TRBJ2-2; no definite D call. CDR3 size: 12 residues. Germline values: CDR1 SGHRS, CDR2 YFSETQ. Trimming removed 7 bases from V and 3 bases from J, with 7 bases in between. CDR3: CASDQHTGELFF. DNA of the CDR3: TGCGCCAGCGACCAACACACCGGGGAGCTGTTTTTT. Together with reference TRBV5-1 and TRBJ2-2, the CDR3 gives the full variable domain: KAGVTQTPRYLIKTRGQQVTLSCSPISGHRSVSWYQQTPGQGLQFLFEYFSETQRNKGNFPGRFSGRQFSNSRSEMNVSTLELGDSALYLCASDQHTGELFFGEGSRLTVL.

The sample holds many counts of this clonotype. This sequence joins TRBV7-2 and TRBJ1-1; 7 nucleotides line up with TRBD1. CDR1 is SGHTA and CDR2 is FQGNSA in the germline V gene. After removal of 5 bases from V and 11 bases from J, the junction contained 14 bases not matched to a gene. This CDR3 has 14 residues. CDR3 coding DNA: TGTGCCAGCAGCCCACAGGGGTCTTCCAGTAGGGCTTTCTTT. Translated, it gives CASSPQGSSSRAFF.

The chain links TRBV20-1 to TRBJ2-7; 12 positions agree with TRBD2. The germline gives CDR1 DFQATT, CDR2 SNEGSKA (reference sequence). Trimming at V came to 0 bases and at J to 3 bases, leaving 12 bases not matched to a gene. The CDR3 is made up of 18 amino acids. CDR3 nucleotide sequence: TGCAGTGCTAGAGAGGAGTGGGGTACTAGCGGGAGGAACTACGAGCAGTACTTC. Translating it yields CSAREEWGTSGRNYEQYF.

On this clonotype: Sequence at one end of the junction differs from germline and may be a read error. V usage is TRBV20-1 and J usage is TRBJ2-1; D possibly corresponds to TRBD2 (6 bases). This CDR3 has 15 residues. CDR1 is DFQATT, CDR2 SNEGSKA, per germline (reference sequence). CDR3 nucleotide sequence: TGCAGTGCTAGAGGCGGCAGCGGGTTTCAGAATGAGCAGCCCTTC. Translated, it gives CSARGGSGFQNEQPF.

This clonotype is medium-sized (0.01 to 0.1%) in the sample. V gene TRBV7-6 combines with J gene TRBJ1-1, with D possibly matching TRBD1 (6 bases). Germline V CDR1 and CDR2: SGHVS, FNYEAQ. V lost 5 bases to trimming and J lost 1 base, with 14 bases between them. The CDR3 consists of 15 residues. This CDR3 reads CASSPRGGWNTEAFF. In DNA form, the CDR3 reads TGTGCCAGCAGCCCCAGGGGCGGGTGGAACACTGAAGCTTTCTTT.

The CDR3 is CAIGLGAGGDEQFF. The DNA of the CDR3 is TGTGCCATCGGGTTGGGAGCGGGAGGGGATGAGCAGTTCTTC. The chain is built from TRBV10-3 and TRBJ2-1; TRBD2 agrees at 10 bases. V was clipped by 8 bases and J by 8 bases; unmatched bases: 9. The CDR3 is 14 amino acids. CDR1 ENHRY and CDR2 SYGVKD come from the germline V gene.

This clonotype counts as medium-sized (0.01 to 0.1%). The CDR3 protein is CSVSLSSGPYEQYF. In DNA form, the CDR3 reads TGCAGCGTGTCCTTGTCTAGCGGGCCTTACGAGCAGTACTTC. The V gene is TRBV29-1, the J gene TRBJ2-7; 8 bases are shared with TRBD2. The CDR3 covers 14 residues. CDR1 SQVTM and CDR2 ANQGSEA come from the germline V gene. The V and J ends lost 6 bases and 4 bases, in that order; junction bases with no gene match: 11.

J is TRBJ1-2 and V is TRBV6-5, with 9 bases fitting TRBD1. Germline-derived CDR1 and CDR2 are MNHEY and SVGAGI. The CDR3 totals 15 residues. The trim removed 4 bases at V and 8 bases at J, leaving 11 bases unmatched. The CDR3 spells CASSSIGTGISGYTF. CDR3 sequence (DNA): TGTGCCAGCAGTTCAATAGGGACAGGGATTAGCGGCTACACCTTC.

The V call is TRBV5-1, the J call TRBJ1-5; tentatively, D is TRBD1 (5 bases). V lost 3 bases and J lost 3, with 13 bases in between. CDR3 length: 15 residues. CDR1 is SGHRS and CDR2 is YFSETQ in the germline V gene. The CDR3 reads CASSYGTGYNQPQHF. The CDR3 DNA is TGCGCCAGCAGCTACGGGACGGGATACAATCAGCCCCAGCATTTT.

This clonotype showed up just a few times. V and J are TRBV24-1 and TRBJ2-2; 9 bases are shared with TRBD1. The length of the CDR3 is 14 residues. Germline values: CDR1 KGHDR, CDR2 SFDVKD. Losses at the gene ends were 5 bases for V and 6 bases for J; bases not matched to a gene: 3. The CDR3 sequence is CATSGQGESGELFF. The DNA of the CDR3 is TGTGCCACCAGTGGACAGGGGGAGTCCGGGGAGCTGTTTTTT.

The CDR3 here is CASSLDGGGTGGGYTF. CDR3 sequence (DNA): TGCGCCAGCAGCCTGGATGGCGGAGGGACAGGGGGAGGCTACACCTTC. V usage is TRBV5-1 and J usage is TRBJ1-2; 11 nucleotides match TRBD1. CDR1 and CDR2 from the germline V gene are SGHRS and YFSETQ. The V gene end was trimmed by 4 bases and the J gene end by 8 bases; junction bases not matched to a gene: 13. The CDR3 is 16 residues long. Variable domain in full (rest from reference TRBV5-1 and TRBJ1-2): KAGVTQTPRYLIKTRGQQVTLSCSPISGHRSVSWYQQTPGQGLQFLFEYFSETQRNKGNFPGRFSGRQFSNSRSEMNVSTLELGDSALYLCASSLDGGGTGGGYTFGSGTRLTVV.

This clonotype has a handful of counts. The V gene is TRBV12-3 or TRBV12-4, the J gene TRBJ1-4; unclear D gene. CDR3 length equals 14 residues. V lost 6 bases and J 4 bases, leaving 12 bases between the germline ends. DNA for the CDR3: TGTGCCAGCAGCTACAAGACACTTAATGAAAAACTGTTTTTT. This encodes CASSYKTLNEKLFF.

Details on this clonotype: The junction differs from germline at one of its ends, possibly a read error. The gene calls are TRBV20-1 and TRBJ2-5; D gene unclear. The CDR3 spans 14 residues. The germline V gene has CDR1 DFQATT and CDR2 SNEGSKA (reference sequence). In DNA form, the CDR3 reads TGCAGTGCTACCCCCTTTTCGCCCCAAGTGACCCAGTACTTC. Translated, it gives CSATPFSPQVTQYF.

This clonotype has just a few counts. The chain employs TRBV20-1 and TRBJ1-2; 10 bases line up with TRBD1. CDR1 is DFQATT and CDR2 is SNEGSKA in the germline V gene (reference sequence). Trimming took 5 bases from V and 7 from J; bases not matched to a gene: 16. This CDR3 has 16 amino acids. This CDR3 is CSARPHLGTGEGGYTF. DNA of the CDR3: TGCAGTGCTCGCCCCCACCTCGGGACAGGGGAAGGTGGCTACACCTTC.

V usage is TRBV7-8 and J usage is TRBJ2-7; unclear D gene. The V end lost 5 bases, the J end lost 2 bases, and 4 bases lay between the germline ends. Germline V CDR1 and CDR2: SGHVS, FQNEAQ. The CDR3 totals 11 residues. The CDR3 DNA reads as TGTGCCAGCAGCCTAACCTACGAGCAGTACTTC. Its protein is CASSLTYEQYF.

This clonotype was recorded many times. The chain is built from TRBV11-2 and TRBJ2-3; 7 bases line up with TRBD1. This CDR3 is built from 12 residues. The V segment lost 3 bases and the J segment 6 bases; nucleotides outside the gene matches: 0. CDR1 and CDR2 from the germline V gene are SGHAT and FQNNGV. CDR3 DNA sequence: TGTGCCAGCAGCTTCAGGGGGGATACGCAGTATTTT. Residues: CASSFRGDTQYF. Combining the CDR3 with reference TRBV11-2 and TRBJ2-3 gives the whole variable domain EAGVAQSPRYKIIEKRQSVAFWCNPISGHATLYWYQQILGQGPKLLIQFQNNGVVDDSQLPKDRFSAERLKGVDSTLKIQPAKLEDSAVYLCASSFRGDTQYFGPGTRLTVL.

In the case of this clonotype: A much larger clonotype is one base distant, so this may be a read error. The chain joins TRBV7-9 to TRBJ2-7; D may be TRBD1 or TRBD2 (5 bases each). CDR1 SEHNR and CDR2 FQNEAQ come from the germline V gene (reference sequence). The CDR3 contains 12 residues. Here the CDR3 reads CASSIGAYERYF. The CDR3 nucleotides are TGTGCCAGCAGCATCGGGGCGTACGAGCGGTACTTC.

This clonotype was observed a handful of times. This chain connects TRBV20-1 to TRBJ2-7; tentative D call: TRBD2 (6 bases). The CDR3 totals 12 residues. Per germline, CDR1 DFQATT and CDR2 SNEGSKA (reference sequence). V lost 2 bases and J 4 bases, leaving 9 bases between the germline ends. CDR3: CSARRREYEQYF. In nucleotides, the CDR3 is TGCAGTGCTAGAAGACGGGAGTACGAGCAGTACTTC.

The V and J genes are TRBV7-6 and TRBJ2-3; D remains unclear. The V end was cut by 4 bases, the J end by 3 bases, with 14 bases between. The CDR3 has 15 amino acids. From germline, CDR1 is SGHVS and CDR2 FNYEAQ. DNA for the CDR3: TGTGCCAGCAGCTATAACCTTGGCAAGACAGATACGCAGTATTTT. It encodes CASSYNLGKTDTQYF.

V usage is TRBV4-1 and J usage is TRBJ2-2, with 7 nucleotides matching TRBD1. With 4 bases clipped from V and 3 bases from J, the junction kept 5 bases outside the gene matches. The CDR3 length is 15 residues. CDR1 MGHRA and CDR2 YSYEKL come from the germline V gene. Here the CDR3 reads CASSRITGDTGELFF. CDR3 in DNA: TGCGCCAGCAGCCGCATAACAGGGGACACCGGGGAGCTGTTTTTT.

This clonotype was detected only a few times. The chain uses TRBV20-1 and TRBJ2-1; maybe TRBD2 (6 bases). Germline loops: CDR1 DFQATT, CDR2 SNEGSKA (reference sequence). The length of the CDR3 is 15 residues. With 6 bases removed from V and 0 bases from J, the gap between germline ends came to 15 bases. CDR3 nucleotides: TGCAGTGCCACCGGACTACCGTCCTCCTACAATGAGCAGTTCTTC. Translation: CSATGLPSSYNEQFF.

As DNA, the CDR3 is TGCGCCAGCAGCCAAGAATCACATGCTAATGAAAAACTGTTTTTT. It specifies CASSQESHANEKLFF. The chain uses TRBV4-1 and TRBJ1-4; no clear D gene. The V gene lost 0 bases and the J gene lost 3 bases, with 8 bases spanning the gap. Germline V gene sequence: CDR1 MGHRA, CDR2 YSYEKL. The CDR3 covers 15 residues.

This clonotype was observed at least ten times. CDR3 bases: TGTGCCACCAGCAGAGATTATAGCTCCTCTCACAATGAGCAGTTCTTC. Protein sequence: CATSRDYSSSHNEQFF. This chain connects TRBV15 to TRBJ2-1; D not resolved. Germline CDR1 reads LNHNV; CDR2 reads YYDKDF (reference sequence). V was trimmed by 0 bases and J by 5 bases, leaving 14 bases between them. The CDR3 spans 16 residues. The variable domain in full, with the rest retrieved from reference TRBV15 and TRBJ2-1, is DAMVIQNPRYQVTQFGKPVTLSCSQTLNHNVMYWYQQKSSQAPKLLFHYYDKDFNNEADTPDNFQSRRPNTSFCFLDIRSPGLGDTAMYLCATSRDYSSSHNEQFFGPGTRLTVL.